This TCR beta chain appears in the sequencing data of a study of T cells in Graves' hyperthyroidism and ophthalmopathy. General study points: Researchers found most expanded thyroid clonotypes above 0.001 in blood as well. A model of 13 V-J features distinguished ophthalmopathy from stable hyperthyroidism.

Ten or more counts support this clonotype. As yet, its antigen is unknown. CDR3 length: 15 residues. Germline assignment: CDR1 LGHNA and CDR2 YNFKEQ. V lost 1 base, J lost 3 bases, and 10 bases lay in between. Exclusion followed for patients with uncontrolled infection, other autoimmune disease, pregnancy or lactation. The investigators amplified TCR beta CDR3 regions from RNA transcripts. The HTBI primer set served for first-round RT-PCR of the TCR CDR3. TCRdb reprocessed the multiplex PCR reads via MiXCR and lists one record per CDR3 protein. The sample holds roughly 380,000 distinct CDR3 sequences, roughly 14% seen once.

The sample consisted of blood. The sequence derives from a woman aged 60-75 years with Graves' hyperthyroidism. This chain joins TRBV4-2 and TRBJ2-1; D unclear. DNA for the CDR3: TGTGCCAGCAGCCAAGTTCTGGCCAACTACAATGAGCAGTTCTTC. The encoded protein is CASSQVLANYNEQFF.